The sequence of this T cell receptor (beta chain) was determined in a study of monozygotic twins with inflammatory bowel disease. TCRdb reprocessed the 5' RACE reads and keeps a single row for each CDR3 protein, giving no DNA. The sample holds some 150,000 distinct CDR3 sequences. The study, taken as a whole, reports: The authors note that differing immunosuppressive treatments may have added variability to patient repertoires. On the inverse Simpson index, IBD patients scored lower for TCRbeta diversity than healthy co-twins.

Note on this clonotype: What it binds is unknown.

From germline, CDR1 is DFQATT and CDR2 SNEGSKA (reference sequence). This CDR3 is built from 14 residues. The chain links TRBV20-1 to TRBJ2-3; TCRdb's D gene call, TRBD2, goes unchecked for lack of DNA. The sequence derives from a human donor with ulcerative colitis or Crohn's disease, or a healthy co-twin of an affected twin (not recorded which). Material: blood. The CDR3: CSARQLAGTDTQYF.